The present T cell receptor (beta chain) was sequenced within a study of cytomegalovirus exposure and HLA in healthy donors. Remarks on this clone: Its matching antigen is unknown.

The table came from immunoSEQ multiplex PCR; TCRdb's copy has only in-frame clones and leaves some out. Found here are 220,000 or so clones, around nine tenths of them singletons; the top ten hold more than 1.5%. Regarding the study as a whole: Approximately 160 TCR beta chains were listed as cytomegalovirus-associated.

The V and J ends lost 5 bases and 4 bases respectively, with 18 bases between them. The CDR3 loop spans 15 amino acids. The germline gives CDR1 MNHEY, CDR2 SMNVEV (reference sequence). The sequenced sample was PBMCs. This clonotype was sampled from a woman in her late teens or twenties in good health and CMV-seropositive. The chain recombines TRBV27 with TRBJ2-7; possible D gene TRBD2, 7 bases. The CDR3 sequence is CASSDLRGGVYEQYF. The DNA for the CDR3 is TGTGCCAGCAGTGACCTGAGGGGGGGCGTATACGAGCAGTACTTC.